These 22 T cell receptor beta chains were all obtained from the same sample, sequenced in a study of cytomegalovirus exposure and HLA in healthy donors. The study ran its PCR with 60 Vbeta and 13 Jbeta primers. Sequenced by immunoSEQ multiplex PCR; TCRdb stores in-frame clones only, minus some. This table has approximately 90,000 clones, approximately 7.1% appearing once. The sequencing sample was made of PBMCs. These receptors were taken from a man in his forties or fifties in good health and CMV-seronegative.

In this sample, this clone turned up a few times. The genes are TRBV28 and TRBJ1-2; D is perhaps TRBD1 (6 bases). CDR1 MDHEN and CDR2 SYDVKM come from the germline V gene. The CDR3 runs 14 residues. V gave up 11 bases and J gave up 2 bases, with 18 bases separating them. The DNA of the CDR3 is TGTGCCTCTGAAAACAGGGAGCAGAACTATGGCTACACCTTC. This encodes CASENREQNYGYTF.

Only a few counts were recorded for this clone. The CDR3 nucleotides read TGCGCCAGCAGTCTCGGGACTATCACTACCGAGCAGTACTTC. This sequence encodes CASSLGTITTEQYF. The V and J genes are TRBV10-2 and TRBJ2-7; TRBD2 matches 7 bases. Germline CDR1 is WSHSY and CDR2 is SAAADI. The CDR3 contains 14 residues. Losses at the gene ends were 5 bases for V and 6 bases for J; bases not matched to a gene: 10.

CDR3 residues: CAWSATGGNTIYF. CDR3 in DNA: TGTGCCTGGAGCGCCACAGGGGGAAACACCATATATTTT. The chain couples TRBV30 to TRBJ1-3, with D possibly being TRBD1 (6 bases). The CDR3 totals 13 residues. CDR1 is GTSNPN and CDR2 is SVGIG in the germline V gene (reference sequence). The germline V and J ends were trimmed by 3 bases and 4 bases, with 10 bases remaining between them.

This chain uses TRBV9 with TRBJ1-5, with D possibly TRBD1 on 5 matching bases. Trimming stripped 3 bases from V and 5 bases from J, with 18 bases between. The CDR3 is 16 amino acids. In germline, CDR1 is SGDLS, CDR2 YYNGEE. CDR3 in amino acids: CASSAGRGRGDQPQHF. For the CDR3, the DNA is TGTGCCAGCAGCGCCGGGCGGGGGAGAGGGGATCAGCCCCAGCATTTT.

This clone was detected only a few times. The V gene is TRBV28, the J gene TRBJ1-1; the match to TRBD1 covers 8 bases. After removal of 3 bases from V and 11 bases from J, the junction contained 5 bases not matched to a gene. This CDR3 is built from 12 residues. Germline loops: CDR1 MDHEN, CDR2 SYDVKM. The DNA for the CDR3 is TGTGCCAGCAGTTTGGACAGGGTCTCTGCTTTCTTT. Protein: CASSLDRVSAFF.

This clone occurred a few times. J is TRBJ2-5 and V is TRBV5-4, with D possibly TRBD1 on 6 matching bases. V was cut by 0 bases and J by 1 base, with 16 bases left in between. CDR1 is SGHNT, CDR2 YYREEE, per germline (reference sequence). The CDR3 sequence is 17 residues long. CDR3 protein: CASSLEGRGRGQETQYF. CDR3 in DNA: TGTGCCAGCAGCTTGGAAGGCAGGGGTAGGGGCCAAGAGACCCAGTACTTC.

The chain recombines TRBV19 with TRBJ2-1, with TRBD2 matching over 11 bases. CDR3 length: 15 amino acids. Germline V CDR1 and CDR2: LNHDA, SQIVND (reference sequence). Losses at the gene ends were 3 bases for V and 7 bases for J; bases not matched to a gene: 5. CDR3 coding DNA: TGTGCCAGTAGTATGGGGACTAGCGGAGGGAATGAGCAGTTCTTC. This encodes CASSMGTSGGNEQFF.

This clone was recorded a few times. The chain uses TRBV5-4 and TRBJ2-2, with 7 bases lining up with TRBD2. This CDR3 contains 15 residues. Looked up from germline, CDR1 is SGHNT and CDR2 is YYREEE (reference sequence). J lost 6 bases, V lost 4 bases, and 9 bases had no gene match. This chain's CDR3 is CASSTGGPGPGELFF. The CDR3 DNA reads TGTGCCAGCAGCACGGGAGGACCGGGACCCGGGGAGCTGTTTTTT. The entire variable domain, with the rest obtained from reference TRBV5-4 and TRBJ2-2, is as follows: ETGVTQSPTHLIKTRGQQVTLRCSSQSGHNTVSWYQQALGQGPQFIFQYYREEENGRGNFPPRFSGLQFPNYSSELNVNALELDDSALYLCASSTGGPGPGELFFGEGSRLTVL.

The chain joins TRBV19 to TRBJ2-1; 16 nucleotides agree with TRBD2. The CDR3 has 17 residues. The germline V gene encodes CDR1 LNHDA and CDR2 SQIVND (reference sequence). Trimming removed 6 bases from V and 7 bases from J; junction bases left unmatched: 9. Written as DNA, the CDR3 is TGTGCCAGTAGGTCCCAGGGACTAGCGGGAGGGATTAATGAGCAGTTCTTC. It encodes CASRSQGLAGGINEQFF.

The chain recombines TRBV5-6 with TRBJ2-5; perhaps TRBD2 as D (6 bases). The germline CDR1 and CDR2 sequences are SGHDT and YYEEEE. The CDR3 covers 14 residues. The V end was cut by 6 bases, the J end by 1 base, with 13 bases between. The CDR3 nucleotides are TGTGCCAGCACCCTTGGGGGGACCCAAGAGACCCAGTACTTC. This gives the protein CASTLGGTQETQYF.

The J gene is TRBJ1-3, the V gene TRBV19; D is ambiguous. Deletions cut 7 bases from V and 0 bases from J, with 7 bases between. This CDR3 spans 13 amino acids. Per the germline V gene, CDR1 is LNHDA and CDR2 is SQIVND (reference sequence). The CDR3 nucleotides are TGTGCCAGTATAGAGGACTCTGGAAACACCATATATTTT. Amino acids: CASIEDSGNTIYF.

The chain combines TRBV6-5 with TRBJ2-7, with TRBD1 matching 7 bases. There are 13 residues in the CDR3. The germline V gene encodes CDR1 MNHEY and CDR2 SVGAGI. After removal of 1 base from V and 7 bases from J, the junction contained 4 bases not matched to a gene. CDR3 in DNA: TGTGCCAGCAGTTACTTAGGGGGCGCTGAGCAGTACTTC. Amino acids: CASSYLGGAEQYF.

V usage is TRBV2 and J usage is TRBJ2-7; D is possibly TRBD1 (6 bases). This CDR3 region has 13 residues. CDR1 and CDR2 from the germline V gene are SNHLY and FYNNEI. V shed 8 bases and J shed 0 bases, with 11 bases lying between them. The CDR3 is CASRQDSSYEQYF. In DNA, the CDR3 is TGTGCCAGCCGCCAGGACAGCTCCTACGAGCAGTACTTC. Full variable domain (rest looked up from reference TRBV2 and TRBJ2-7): EPEVTQTPSHQVTQMGQEVILRCVPISNHLYFYWYRQILGQKVEFLVSFYNNEISEKSEIFDDQFSVERPDGSNFTLKIRSTKLEDSAMYFCASRQDSSYEQYFGPGTRLTVT.

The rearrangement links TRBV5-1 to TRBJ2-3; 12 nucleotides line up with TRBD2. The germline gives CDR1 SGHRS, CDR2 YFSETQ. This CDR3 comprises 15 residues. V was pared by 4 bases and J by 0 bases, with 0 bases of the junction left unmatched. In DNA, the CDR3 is TGCGCCAGCAGCACTAGCGGGGGGAGCACAGATACGCAGTATTTT. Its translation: CASSTSGGSTDTQYF.

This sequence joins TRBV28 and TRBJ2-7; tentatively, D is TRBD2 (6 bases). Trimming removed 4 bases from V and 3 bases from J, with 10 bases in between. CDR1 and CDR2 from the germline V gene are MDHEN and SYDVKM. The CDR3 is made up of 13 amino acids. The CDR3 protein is CASSSGTLYEQYF. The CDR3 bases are TGTGCCAGCAGTTCCGGGACTCTCTACGAGCAGTACTTC.

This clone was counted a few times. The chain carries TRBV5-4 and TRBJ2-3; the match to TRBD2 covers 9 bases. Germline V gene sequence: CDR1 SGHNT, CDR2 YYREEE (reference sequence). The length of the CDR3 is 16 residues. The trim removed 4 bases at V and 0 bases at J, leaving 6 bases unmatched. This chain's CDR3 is CASSMGTSRSTDTQYF. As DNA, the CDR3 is TGTGCCAGCAGCATGGGGACTAGCAGGAGCACAGATACGCAGTATTTT.

The CDR3 nucleotides are TGTGCCAGCAGGATTCCAGGGGCGCGGAATGAAAAACTGTTTTTT. This translates into CASRIPGARNEKLFF. The V gene is TRBV28, the J gene TRBJ1-4, with D possibly TRBD1 on 6 matching bases. CDR3 size: 15 residues. Looked up from germline, CDR1 is MDHEN and CDR2 is SYDVKM. V lost 6 bases and J lost 5, with 16 bases in between. The full variable domain, completed using reference TRBV28 and TRBJ1-4, is DVKVTQSSRYLVKRTGEKVFLECVQDMDHENMFWYRQDPGLGLRLIYFSYDVKMKEKGDIPEGYSVSREKKERFSLILESASTNQTSMYLCASRIPGARNEKLFFGSGTQLSVL.

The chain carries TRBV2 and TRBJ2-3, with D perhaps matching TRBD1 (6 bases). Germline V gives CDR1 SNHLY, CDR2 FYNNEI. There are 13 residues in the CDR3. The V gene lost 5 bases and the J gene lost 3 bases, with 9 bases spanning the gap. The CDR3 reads CASSSGQTDTQYF. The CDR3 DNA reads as TGTGCCAGCAGTTCCGGACAGACAGATACGCAGTATTTT. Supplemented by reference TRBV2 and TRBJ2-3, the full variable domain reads EPEVTQTPSHQVTQMGQEVILRCVPISNHLYFYWYRQILGQKVEFLVSFYNNEISEKSEIFDDQFSVERPDGSNFTLKIRSTKLEDSAMYFCASSSGQTDTQYFGPGTRLTVL.

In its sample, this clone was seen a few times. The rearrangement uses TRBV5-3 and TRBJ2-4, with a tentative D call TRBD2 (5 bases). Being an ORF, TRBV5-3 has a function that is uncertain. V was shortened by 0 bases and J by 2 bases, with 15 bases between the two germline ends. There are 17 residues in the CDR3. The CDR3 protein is CARSLAPKEGTKNIQYF. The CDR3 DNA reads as TGTGCCAGAAGCTTGGCCCCAAAAGAGGGTACCAAAAACATTCAGTACTTC.

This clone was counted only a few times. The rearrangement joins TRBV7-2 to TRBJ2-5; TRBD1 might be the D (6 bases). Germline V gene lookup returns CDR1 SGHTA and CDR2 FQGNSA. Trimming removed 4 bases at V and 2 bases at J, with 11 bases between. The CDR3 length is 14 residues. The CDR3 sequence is CASSSTGFQETQYF. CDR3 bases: TGTGCCAGCAGCTCTACAGGGTTTCAAGAGACCCAGTACTTC.

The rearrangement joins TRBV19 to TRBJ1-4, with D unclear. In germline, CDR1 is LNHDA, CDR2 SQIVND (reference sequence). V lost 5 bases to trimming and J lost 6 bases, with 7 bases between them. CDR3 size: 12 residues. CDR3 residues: CASSQRDEKLFF. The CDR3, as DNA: TGTGCCAGTAGTCAGCGGGATGAAAAACTGTTTTTT. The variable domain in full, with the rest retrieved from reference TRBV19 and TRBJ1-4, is DGGITQSPKYLFRKEGQNVTLSCEQNLNHDAMYWYRQDPGQGLRLIYYSQIVNDFQKGDIAEGYSVSREKKESFPLTVTSAQKNPTAFYLCASSQRDEKLFFGSGTQLSVL.

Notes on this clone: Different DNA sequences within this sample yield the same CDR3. Written as DNA, the CDR3 is TGTGCCAGCAGACGACTCGCGGGGCTGAACACCGGGGAGCTGTTTTTT. Translation: CASRRLAGLNTGELFF. The chain is built from TRBV5-6 and TRBJ2-2; tentatively, D is TRBD2 (6 bases). Germline loops: CDR1 SGHDT, CDR2 YYEEEE. Between the trimmed V and J ends, which lost 5 bases and 1 base, there was a span of 15 bases. CDR3 length: 16 amino acids.